These T cell receptor beta chains were read from a single sample in a study of T cell responses to AZD1222 COVID-19 vaccine. Clones were read by immunoSEQ multiplex PCR, and TCRdb kept only the in-frame ones, dropping some. The sample carries about 140,000 clones, roughly nine tenths recorded once. Sequencing used peripheral blood, obtained 28 days after the second AZD1222 dose. These receptors originate from an adult who received the AZD1222 COVID-19 vaccine. CDR3s include the opening cysteine and the closing phenylalanine or tryptophan. D genes are given only for firm matches. The size of a clone is reported for some rows only, either as once, few or many, or as a class for expanded clones.

size: NA; V: TRBV13; J: TRBJ1-2; D: NA; CDR3: CASSLRSVTATLYTF; DNA: TGTGCCAGCAGCTTACGTTCCGTGACGGCGACCCTCTACACCTTC
size: NA; V: TRBV4-2; J: TRBJ1-4; D: TRBD1; CDR3: CASSQGAGTANEKLFF; DNA: TGTGCCAGCAGCCAAGGGGCCGGGACAGCGAATGAAAAACTGTTTTTT
size: NA; V: TRBV4-2; J: TRBJ2-7; D: NA; CDR3: CASSQGPRNPEQYF; DNA: TGTGCCAGCAGCCAAGGCCCTCGGAATCCCGAGCAGTACTTC
size: NA; V: TRBV29-1; J: TRBJ2-1; D: TRBD1; CDR3: CSVEGDREGEQFF; DNA: TGCAGCGTTGAAGGGGACAGGGAGGGTGAGCAGTTCTTC
size: once; V: TRBV5-5; J: TRBJ2-5; D: NA; CDR3: CASSLVGGQETQYF; DNA: TGTGCCAGCAGCTTGGTCGGAGGCCAAGAGACCCAGTACTTC
size: NA; V: TRBV18; J: TRBJ2-1; D: NA; CDR3: CASSPRAYNEQFF; DNA: TGTGCCAGCTCACCCAGGGCCTACAATGAGCAGTTCTTC
size: NA; V: TRBV11-2; J: TRBJ1-4; D: NA; CDR3: CASSLQSSEKLFF; DNA: TGTGCCAGCAGCTTACAGAGCTCCGAAAAACTGTTTTTT
size: NA; V: TRBV2; J: TRBJ1-2; D: TRBD1; CDR3: CASGRDRVDYGYTF; DNA: TGTGCCAGCGGACGGGACAGGGTGGACTATGGCTACACCTTC
size: NA; V: TRBV18; J: TRBJ1-1; D: TRBD1; CDR3: CASSPFQGAIAEAFF; DNA: TGTGCCAGCTCACCATTTCAGGGGGCAATAGCTGAAGCTTTCTTT
size: NA; V: TRBV5-1; J: TRBJ2-1; D: TRBD2; CDR3: CASCPGGTSSYNEQFF; DNA: TGCGCCAGCTGCCCCGGCGGGACTAGCAGCTACAATGAGCAGTTCTTC
size: NA; V: TRBV27; J: TRBJ1-1; D: NA; CDR3: CASSPLGQSPEAFF; DNA: TGTGCCAGCAGTCCCCTAGGTCAGAGCCCTGAAGCTTTCTTT
size: NA; V: TRBV20-1; J: TRBJ2-1; D: NA; CDR3: CSARSYNEQFF; DNA: TGCAGTGCTAGATCATACAATGAGCAGTTCTTC
size: NA; V: TRBV27; J: TRBJ1-2; D: NA; CDR3: CASSLSSGAPNYGYTF; DNA: TGTGCCAGCAGTTTATCGTCGGGGGCTCCTAACTATGGCTACACCTTC
size: NA; V: TRBV3-1/TRBV3-2; J: TRBJ1-2; D: NA; CDR3: CASSPGNTNLRYGYTF; DNA: TGTGCCAGCAGCCCCGGGAACACTAACCTTCGATATGGCTACACCTTC
size: once; V: TRBV19; J: TRBJ2-7; D: TRBD1; CDR3: CASSNRGSGVGRNEQYF; DNA: TGTGCCAGTAGTAACAGGGGGTCCGGTGTAGGGAGGAACGAGCAGTACTTC
size: NA; V: TRBV24-1; J: TRBJ2-4; D: NA; CDR3: CATSDRAGPLDIQYF; DNA: TGTGCCACCAGTGACCGGGCAGGACCCCTGGACATTCAGTACTTC
size: NA; V: TRBV5-6; J: TRBJ1-5; D: NA; CDR3: CASSYRVSGWQPQHF; DNA: TGTGCCAGCAGTTACAGGGTTTCTGGTTGGCAGCCCCAGCATTTT
size: NA; V: TRBV27; J: TRBJ1-1; D: TRBD1; CDR3: CASWDRGGTEAFF; DNA: TGTGCCAGCTGGGACAGGGGGGGTACTGAAGCTTTCTTT
size: NA; V: TRBV5-1; J: TRBJ2-1; D: NA; CDR3: CASNFGGGNEQFF; DNA: TGCGCCAGCAATTTCGGTGGCGGTAATGAGCAGTTCTTC
size: NA; V: TRBV10-2; J: TRBJ1-6; D: NA; CDR3: CASSGDGYNSPLHF; DNA: TGCGCCAGCAGCGGGGACGGATATAATTCACCCCTCCACTTT
size: few; V: TRBV10-3; J: TRBJ1-5; D: NA; CDR3: CAISDQVSYSNQPQHF; DNA: TGTGCCATCAGTGATCAGGTGTCCTATAGCAATCAGCCCCAGCATTTT
size: NA; V: TRBV4-2; J: TRBJ2-1; D: TRBD1; CDR3: CASSQGRTGMNHEQFF; DNA: TGTGCCAGCAGCCAAGGCCGGACAGGCATGAACCATGAGCAGTTCTTC
size: once; V: TRBV10-3; J: TRBJ1-2; D: NA; CDR3: CAISESRGTDGYTF; DNA: TGTGCCATCAGTGAGTCGAGGGGGACGGATGGCTACACCTTC
size: NA; V: TRBV28; J: TRBJ1-2; D: NA; CDR3: CASSRMGYGYTF; DNA: TGTGCCAGCAGCCGGATGGGCTATGGCTACACCTTC
size: NA; V: TRBV4-1; J: TRBJ2-3; D: NA; CDR3: CASSRIPGLATDTQYF; DNA: TGCGCCAGCAGCCGAATACCGGGACTGGCCACAGATACGCAGTATTTT
size: NA; V: TRBV3-1/TRBV3-2; J: TRBJ1-1; D: NA; CDR3: CASSHLDNTEAFF; DNA: TGTGCCAGCAGCCACTTAGATAACACTGAAGCTTTCTTT
size: NA; V: TRBV5-8; J: TRBJ1-2; D: NA; CDR3: CASSLARSGYTF; DNA: TGTGCCAGCAGCTTGGCTCGGAGTGGCTACACCTTC
size: NA; V: TRBV27; J: TRBJ2-1; D: NA; CDR3: CASSFLAGNPYNEQFF; DNA: TGTGCCAGCAGTTTCCTAGCAGGGAACCCCTACAATGAGCAGTTCTTC
size: NA; V: TRBV13; J: TRBJ1-3; D: TRBD1; CDR3: CASSFRGGLSGNTIYF; DNA: TGTGCCAGCAGCTTCCGAGGGGGCCTATCTGGAAACACCATATATTTT
size: NA; V: TRBV29-1; J: TRBJ2-1; D: NA; CDR3: CSVEFPGVDEQFF; DNA: TGCAGCGTTGAATTTCCGGGGGTCGATGAGCAGTTCTTC
size: NA; V: TRBV29-1; J: TRBJ1-1; D: NA; CDR3: CSVESGNTEAFF; DNA: TGCAGCGTTGAAAGCGGAAACACTGAAGCTTTCTTT
size: NA; V: TRBV11-2; J: TRBJ1-1; D: TRBD1; CDR3: CASSLYQGGNTEAFF; DNA: TGTGCCAGCAGCTTATACCAGGGGGGGAACACTGAAGCTTTCTTT
size: NA; V: TRBV28; J: TRBJ1-5; D: NA; CDR3: CASSLVGEPQHF; DNA: TGTGCCAGCAGTTTAGTGGGGGAGCCCCAGCATTTT
size: NA; V: TRBV9; J: TRBJ2-1; D: NA; CDR3: CASSVALAGEWDEQFF; DNA: TGTGCCAGCAGCGTAGCTTTGGCAGGGGAGTGGGATGAGCAGTTCTTC
size: NA; V: TRBV28; J: TRBJ1-4; D: TRBD1; CDR3: CASSAGQGGFGKLFF; DNA: TGTGCCAGCAGTGCTGGACAGGGCGGTTTCGGAAAACTGTTTTTT
size: few; V: TRBV11-3; J: TRBJ2-3; D: NA; CDR3: CASSVGTKLTDTQYF; DNA: TGTGCCAGCAGCGTTGGGACAAAACTCACAGATACGCAGTATTTT
size: NA; V: TRBV5-1; J: TRBJ2-1; D: NA; CDR3: CASSLTTGQPSYNEQFF; DNA: TGCGCCAGCAGCTTGACGACAGGACAGCCTTCCTACAATGAGCAGTTCTTC
size: NA; V: TRBV28; J: TRBJ2-7; D: TRBD1; CDR3: CASGQVNYEQYF; DNA: TGTGCCAGCGGACAGGTCAACTACGAGCAGTACTTC
size: NA; V: TRBV24-1; J: TRBJ2-2; D: TRBD2; CDR3: CATSDFGGGTGELFF; DNA: TGTGCCACCAGTGATTTCGGCGGGGGCACCGGGGAGCTGTTTTTT
size: NA; V: TRBV19; J: TRBJ2-7; D: NA; CDR3: CASSSDPGYEQYF; DNA: TGTGCCAGTAGTAGCGACCCAGGGTACGAGCAGTACTTC
size: NA; V: TRBV5-4; J: TRBJ1-2; D: TRBD1; CDR3: CASSSTGQGYTF; DNA: TGTGCCAGCAGCTCGACAGGGCAAGGCTACACCTTC
size: NA; V: TRBV28; J: TRBJ2-3; D: TRBD2; CDR3: CASSLDLAGGTDTQYF; DNA: TGTGCCAGCAGTTTAGATCTAGCGGGGGGCACAGATACGCAGTATTTT
size: NA; V: TRBV2; J: TRBJ1-2; D: NA; CDR3: CASSVHLYGYTF; DNA: TGTGCCAGCAGCGTCCACCTCTATGGCTACACCTTC
size: NA; V: TRBV19; J: TRBJ1-1; D: NA; CDR3: CASSLNNVEAFF; DNA: TGTGCCAGTAGTTTAAACAACGTTGAAGCTTTCTTT
size: NA; V: TRBV5-1; J: TRBJ2-1; D: NA; CDR3: CASSLQGSLNEQFF; DNA: TGCGCCAGCAGTCTCCAGGGATCTCTCAATGAGCAGTTCTTC